This T cell receptor beta chain was retrieved from a study of cytomegalovirus exposure and HLA in healthy donors. With respect to this clone: Its matching antigen is unknown.

Study-wide points: Among the most significant clusters, several appeared linked to common viral pathogens in a later analysis. Follow-up analysis later connected one missense variant in DCLRE1C with trimming of TCR beta V- and J-genes. Later on, an analysis tied under 20,000 TCR beta sequences to HLA alleles at 0.05 false discovery rate. Per published accounts, TCR beta sequences correctly predicted the HLA-A and HLA-B alleles of most subjects.

The ends lost 5 bases at V and 4 bases at J; junction bases unmatched: 7. Germline V lookup: CDR1 SGHVS, CDR2 FQNEAQ. CDR3 length equals 14 residues. With 60 Vbeta and 13 Jbeta primers, the PCR was carried out. Profiling relied on immunoSEQ multiplex PCR, and the TCRdb table lists in-frame clones only, not all of them. Seen here are about 80,000 clones, 70% to 80% observed once, and the top ten hold under 15%. The chain carries TRBV7-8 and TRBJ2-5; 7 bases match TRBD2. The sequenced sample was PBMCs. The receptor's source is a human donor in good health. The CDR3, as DNA: TGTGCCAGCAGCCCGCGGACTAGGAGAGAGACCCAGTACTTC. This gives the protein CASSPRTRRETQYF.